This passage covers 18 T cell receptor beta chains from one sample sequenced in a study of CD8 T cells in Susac syndrome (dated by TCRdb to between 2019 and 2020). Library preparation employed the immunoSEQ multiplex PCR assay. RNA was extracted using the RNeasy kit, and about 0.45 to 1 microgram was reverse transcribed with random hexamers. The public reads were reanalyzed by TCRdb: fastp trimming at Q25, MiXCR alignment, in-frame beta chains only. Rows with one shared CDR3 protein collapse into an entry with the most common genes and DNA. Recorded for this sample are 75,000 to 100,000 distinct CDR3 sequences; around 94% of them occurred a single time. 0.26% of the sample rests with the top ten. Sequenced material: CD8+ T cells from PBMCs. The receptors originated from a human donor in good health.

The genes are TRBV29-1 and TRBJ2-3; 7 bases fit TRBD2. The germline gives CDR1 SQVTM, CDR2 ANQGSEA. V lost 0 bases and J lost 0; bases outside the gene matches: 24. This CDR3 region has 22 residues. CDR3 in DNA: TGCAGCGTTGAAGATCTTTGGGGTGGCCTAGCGGAGCCTGAGGGGAGCACAGATACGCAGTATTTT. As protein: CSVEDLWGGLAEPEGSTDTQYF.

This chain links TRBV7-2 with TRBJ2-7, with 10 positions matching TRBD2. Germline CDR1 is SGHTA and CDR2 is FQGNSA. V was pared by 2 bases and J by 4 bases, with 2 bases of the junction left unmatched. CDR3 length equals 14 residues. The DNA for the CDR3 is TGTGCCAGCAGCTTACCGGGACTAGCGTACGAGCAGTACTTC. Its protein is CASSLPGLAYEQYF.

The chain carries TRBV9 and TRBJ1-1; possible D gene TRBD1, 6 bases. Germline CDR1 reads SGDLS; CDR2 reads YYNGEE. Trimming took off 3 bases at V and 11 bases at J, with 8 bases between the two ends. The CDR3 is made up of 10 amino acids. Written as DNA, the CDR3 is TGTGCCAGCAGCGGGGACACGGCTTTCTTT. This encodes CASSGDTAFF. Together with reference TRBV9 and TRBJ1-1, the CDR3 gives the full variable domain: DSGVTQTPKHLITATGQRVTLRCSPRSGDLSVYWYQQSLDQGLQFLIQYYNGEERAKGNILERFSAQQFPDLHSELNLSSLELGDSALYFCASSGDTAFFGQGTRLTVV.

V is TRBV3-1 and J is TRBJ1-1; tentatively, D is TRBD1 (5 bases). V was pared by 4 bases and J by 4 bases, with 16 bases between. Germline CDR1 is LGHDT and CDR2 is YNNKEL (reference sequence). CDR3 length equals 15 residues. The CDR3 sequence is CASSPSPGGSTEAFF. As DNA, the CDR3 is TGTGCCAGCAGCCCTTCCCCGGGGGGGAGCACTGAAGCTTTCTTT.

The V and J genes are TRBV29-1 and TRBJ2-3; 7 bases are shared with TRBD1. The germline CDR1 and CDR2 sequences are SQVTM and ANQGSEA. After removal of 3 bases from V and 0 bases from J, the junction contained 3 bases not matched to a gene. The CDR3 is 14 amino acids. CDR3 sequence: CSVDLGQSTDTQYF. CDR3 nucleotide sequence: TGCAGCGTTGATTTGGGACAGAGCACAGATACGCAGTATTTT.

V is TRBV6-5 and J is TRBJ2-1, with D unresolved. The germline CDR1 and CDR2 sequences are MNHEY and SVGAGI. This CDR3 is 14 amino acids long. The ends were cut back, 5 bases at V and 2 bases at J, with 10 bases in the middle. The CDR3 sequence: CASSTSDTYNEQFF. CDR3 nucleotides: TGTGCCAGCAGTACCTCGGATACCTACAATGAGCAGTTCTTC.

This clonotype was observed a few times. One end of the junction is discordant with germline, which a read error may explain. The chain has TRBV11-2 and TRBJ1-5; the D gene is possibly TRBD1 (5 bases). This CDR3 spans 13 amino acids. The V gene's germline CDR1 is SGHAT and CDR2 FQNNGV. CDR3: CASSLGVSQPQHF. The CDR3 DNA is TGTGCCAGCAGTTTAGGGGTATCTCAGCCCCAGCATTTT.

This clonotype was seen a handful of times. V usage is TRBV7-2 and J usage is TRBJ2-2; no reliable D call. V was trimmed by 5 bases and J by 5 bases, leaving 3 bases between them. The CDR3 sequence is 11 residues long. In germline, CDR1 is SGHTA, CDR2 FQGNSA. This CDR3 reads CASSPTGELFF. CDR3 sequence (DNA): TGTGCCAGCAGCCCTACCGGGGAGCTGTTTTTT.

This clonotype was counted a single time. This chain connects TRBV12-3 or TRBV12-4 to TRBJ1-2; D call uncertain. CDR3 length: 13 amino acids. With 5 bases removed from V and 6 bases from J, the gap between germline ends came to 13 bases. Written as DNA, the CDR3 is TGTGCCAGCAGTCCAGGTTGGGGTCATGGCTACACCTTC. Its translation is CASSPGWGHGYTF.

V is TRBV2 and J is TRBJ2-1, with 12 positions matching TRBD2. Trimming removed 11 bases from V and 10 bases from J; junction bases left unmatched: 12. Germline V lookup: CDR1 SNHLY, CDR2 FYNNEI. This CDR3 region has 14 residues. The CDR3 bases are TGTGCCCGCCCTCTGACTAGCGGGAGAGGCGAGCAGTTCTTC. Translating it yields CARPLTSGRGEQFF.

V is TRBV5-1 and J is TRBJ2-1; a possible D gene is TRBD1 (6 bases). CDR3 length: 14 residues. Germline CDR1 and CDR2: SGHRS and YFSETQ. The V end lost 1 base, the J end lost 8 bases, and 13 bases lay between the germline ends. The CDR3 loop is CASSLWDTVDEQFF. The CDR3 DNA follows: TGCGCCAGCAGCTTGTGGGACACCGTCGATGAGCAGTTCTTC. The full variable domain, completed using reference TRBV5-1 and TRBJ2-1, is KAGVTQTPRYLIKTRGQQVTLSCSPISGHRSVSWYQQTPGQGLQFLFEYFSETQRNKGNFPGRFSGRQFSNSRSEMNVSTLELGDSALYLCASSLWDTVDEQFFGPGTRLTVL.

V and J are TRBV27 and TRBJ2-1, with 9 bases lining up with TRBD2. Per germline, CDR1 MNHEY and CDR2 SMNVEV (reference sequence). J gave up 2 bases and V 3 bases, and 2 bases lay outside the gene matches. The CDR3 loop spans 15 amino acids. Here the CDR3 reads CASSLGGGAYNEQFF. The CDR3 DNA sequence: TGTGCCAGCAGTTTGGGCGGGGGGGCCTACAATGAGCAGTTCTTC.

The chain is built from TRBV5-1 and TRBJ1-5; D unclear. The CDR3 contains 15 residues. V gave up 0 bases and J gave up 2 bases, with 9 bases separating them. Per the germline V gene, CDR1 is SGHRS and CDR2 is YFSETQ. CDR3 amino acids: CASSLEGRRNQPQHF. The CDR3, as DNA: TGCGCCAGCAGCTTGGAGGGCAGGCGCAATCAGCCCCAGCATTTT. Full variable domain (outside the CDR3, taken from reference TRBV5-1 and TRBJ1-5): KAGVTQTPRYLIKTRGQQVTLSCSPISGHRSVSWYQQTPGQGLQFLFEYFSETQRNKGNFPGRFSGRQFSNSRSEMNVSTLELGDSALYLCASSLEGRRNQPQHFGDGTRLSIL.

The V call is TRBV20-1, the J call TRBJ2-1; D is undetermined. The germline CDR1 and CDR2 sequences are DFQATT and SNEGSKA (reference sequence). The CDR3 covers 13 residues. Trimming pared 4 bases from V and 9 bases from J, leaving 16 bases between. The CDR3 DNA sequence: TGCAGTGCTAAGGCTAGTACCTTTTCTGAGCAGTTCTTC. Amino acid sequence: CSAKASTFSEQFF.

The chain employs TRBV7-6 and TRBJ2-7, with D uncertain. CDR1 is SGHVS, CDR2 FNYEAQ, per germline. The CDR3 consists of 13 residues. Trimming stripped 5 bases from V and 2 bases from J, with 10 bases between. CDR3 amino acids: CASSPRAPYEQYV. As DNA, the CDR3 is TGTGCCAGCAGCCCCCGGGCTCCCTACGAGCAGTACGTC.

CDR3 bases: TGTGCCAGCAGTCTCTACACCAGGACACTCTCCCAACTAGGAAATGAGCAGTTCTTC. Encoded protein: CASSLYTRTLSQLGNEQFF. The chain joins TRBV28 to TRBJ2-1; D tentatively fits TRBD1 or TRBD2 (5 bases each). Trimming left V 5 bases short and J 7 bases short, with 30 bases between. CDR1 and CDR2 (germline): MDHEN, SYDVKM. CDR3 length equals 19 residues.

The chain is built from TRBV4-3 and TRBJ2-1; 10 bases map to TRBD2. V trimming: 0 bases; J trimming: 8 bases; junction bases outside the gene matches: 13. The germline gives CDR1 LGHNA, CDR2 YSLEER. The CDR3 loop spans 18 amino acids. CDR3 protein: CASSQDRITGTSVDEQFF. CDR3 DNA sequence: TGCGCCAGCAGCCAAGATCGAATAACCGGGACTAGCGTGGATGAGCAGTTCTTC.

The rearrangement links TRBV29-1 to TRBJ1-1; no reliable D call. This CDR3 is 11 amino acids long. The germline V and J ends were trimmed by 3 bases and 6 bases, with 8 bases remaining between them. CDR1 SQVTM and CDR2 ANQGSEA come from the germline V gene. The CDR3 loop reads CSVDYLAEAFF. CDR3 coding DNA: TGCAGCGTTGATTACCTAGCTGAAGCTTTCTTT.